This T cell receptor beta chain was sequenced for a study of shared clonotypes between healthy human individuals. Findings and caveats of the study: Around 5.4% of naive CD4 clonotypes were common to a few donors. Rarefaction showed sorted-subset sequencing was incomplete despite large depth. Memory subsets generally showed smaller estimated richness than naive subsets did.

CD8 cells regarded as naive lacked CD45RO, were positively chosen for CCR7, and omitted terminally differentiated effector memory CD45RA+ cells. For this clone: Its antigen is currently unknown.

As handled by the study authors: From ImmunoSEQ came sequences covering only the junction and carrying no quality scores, so filtering differed. Data came from immunoSEQ multiplex PCR; TCRdb stores just in-frame clones and leaves some out. V, J and clone size derive from that table, while D and trimming were established from the DNA sequence. The sample gives under 1 million clones, almost 95% of which show up once; less than 25% is in the top ten. This sequence was found in a man aged 25 to 40 in good health. The source material was naive CD8+ T cells sorted from blood.

The DNA of the CDR3 is TGTGCCAGCAGCTTAACTAGCGGGAGGCTATCGAACACCGGGGAGCTGTTTTTT. This gives the protein CASSLTSGRLSNTGELFF. J is TRBJ2-2 and V is TRBV7-3; 10 bases are a match to TRBD2. This CDR3 comprises 18 residues. Germline CDR1 and CDR2: SGHTA and FQGTGA. The junction had 4 bases not matched to a gene; V was cut back by 0 bases and J by 0 bases. Drawing the rest from reference TRBV7-3 and TRBJ2-2, the complete variable domain is GAGVSQTPSNKVTEKGKYVELRCDPISGHTALYWYRQSLGQGPEFLIYFQGTGAADDSGLPNDRFFAVRPEGSVSTLKIQRTERGDSAVYLCASSLTSGRLSNTGELFFGEGSRLTVL.